This note documents a single T cell receptor beta chain sequence. Authors' processing steps: Reference gene primer amplification in the assay estimated nucleated cell counts. Measured with immunoSEQ multiplex PCR; TCRdb has only the in-frame clones, and not every one. D and trimming were read from the DNA, whereas the V and J calls and clone size are those reported in that table. Of approximately 500,000 clones in the sample, 70% to 90% are singletons; the top ten hold less than 9%. Enrolment of Seattle patients took place during active infection, and they were followed longitudinally. The data were obtained in a study of blood T cell repertoires in COVID-19. The overall study: The study drew acute and convalescent COVID-19 samples from the United States, Italy and Spain.

Losses at the gene ends were 1 base for V and 5 bases for J; bases not matched to a gene: 4. CDR1 and CDR2 (germline): SGHRS, YFSETQ. CDR3 length: 16 amino acids. This clonotype originated in a woman aged 50 to 60 with COVID-19, enrolled during active disease. The genes are TRBV5-1 and TRBJ2-1; the match to TRBD2 covers 12 bases. The source material was peripheral blood. Here the CDR3 DNA reads TGCGCCAGCAGCTTGCTAGCGGGGGGGTATAACAATGAGCAGTTCTTC. Amino acid sequence: CASSLLAGGYNNEQFF. Combining the CDR3 with reference TRBV5-1 and TRBJ2-1 gives the whole variable domain KAGVTQTPRYLIKTRGQQVTLSCSPISGHRSVSWYQQTPGQGLQFLFEYFSETQRNKGNFPGRFSGRQFSNSRSEMNVSTLELGDSALYLCASSLLAGGYNNEQFFGPGTRLTVL.